The clone carrying this T cell receptor (beta chain) appeared a few times. The V gene's germline CDR1 is MDHEN and CDR2 SYDVKM. The CDR3 spans 14 residues. V was trimmed by 1 base and J by 3 bases, leaving 8 bases between them. Sequencing libraries for TCR beta were prepared with iRepertoire HTBI primers and Arm-PCR of CDR3 regions. TCRdb passed the multiplex PCR reads through MiXCR, listing each CDR3 protein once. There are roughly 500,000 distinct CDR3 sequences in the sample; around 12% occur only once, and 8.9% lies in the top ten. The sample belongs to a study of regulatory T cells in long-lasting Graves disease. Specified time point: newly diagnosed GD, antithyroid drugs for less than 3 months. TCR sequences were obtained from RNA taken from PBMCs. The same data also contributed to another study, on T cells in Graves' hyperthyroidism and ophthalmopathy.

This chain links TRBV28 with TRBJ2-3, with D maybe TRBD2 (6 bases). The sample here was peripheral blood mononuclear cells (PBMCs), taken at new diagnosis, from a patient treated with antithyroid drugs. This receptor was obtained from a woman in her 30s with Graves disease. The CDR3 DNA reads as TGTGCCAGCAGTTTATTCCGGGGGACAGATACGCAGTATTTT. It translates to CASSLFRGTDTQYF.